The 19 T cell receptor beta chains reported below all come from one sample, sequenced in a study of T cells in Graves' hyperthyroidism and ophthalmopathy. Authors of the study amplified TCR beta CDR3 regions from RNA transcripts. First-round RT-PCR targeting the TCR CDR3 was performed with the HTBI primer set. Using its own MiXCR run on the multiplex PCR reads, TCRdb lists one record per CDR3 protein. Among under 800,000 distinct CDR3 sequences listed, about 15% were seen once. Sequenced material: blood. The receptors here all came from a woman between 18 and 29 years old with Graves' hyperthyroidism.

Here the CDR3 DNA reads TGTGCCAGCAGCCCCCTACAGGGCTCCTATAATTCACCCCTCCACTTT. This encodes CASSPLQGSYNSPLHF. This chain uses TRBV9 with TRBJ1-6; TRBD1 might be the D (6 bases). This CDR3 comprises 16 residues. Trimming removed 4 bases at V and 0 bases at J, with 11 bases between. Germline V CDR1 and CDR2: SGDLS, YYNGEE.

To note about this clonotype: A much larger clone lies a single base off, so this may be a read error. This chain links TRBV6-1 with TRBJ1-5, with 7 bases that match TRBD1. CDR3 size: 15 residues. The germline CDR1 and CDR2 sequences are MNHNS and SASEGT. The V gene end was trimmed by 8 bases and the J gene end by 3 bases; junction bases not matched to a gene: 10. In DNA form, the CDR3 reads TGTGCCAGCCATCGTGGGACAGACTTCAATCAGCCCCAGCATTTT. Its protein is CASHRGTDFNQPQHF.

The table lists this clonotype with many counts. CDR3: CASRLQLNTEAFF. As DNA, the CDR3 is TGTGCCAGCAGGCTACAGCTTAACACTGAAGCTTTCTTT. This chain uses TRBV2 with TRBJ1-1; D is uncertain. V shed 6 bases and J shed 2 bases, with 10 bases lying between them. Germline V gene sequence: CDR1 SNHLY, CDR2 FYNNEI. This CDR3 comprises 13 residues.

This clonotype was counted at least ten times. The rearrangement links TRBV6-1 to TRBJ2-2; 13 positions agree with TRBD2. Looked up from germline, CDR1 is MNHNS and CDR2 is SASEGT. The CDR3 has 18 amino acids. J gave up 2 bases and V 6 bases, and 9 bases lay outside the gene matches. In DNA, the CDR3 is TGTGCCAGCAGGCAACCGGGACTAGCGGGACTAAACACCGGGGAGCTGTTTTTT. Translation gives CASRQPGLAGLNTGELFF.

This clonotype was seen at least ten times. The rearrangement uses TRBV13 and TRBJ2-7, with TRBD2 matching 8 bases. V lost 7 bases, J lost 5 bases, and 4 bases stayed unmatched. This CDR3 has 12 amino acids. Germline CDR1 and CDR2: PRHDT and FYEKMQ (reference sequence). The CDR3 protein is CASTGGGDEQYF. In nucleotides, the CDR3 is TGTGCCAGCACCGGGGGGGGCGACGAGCAGTACTTC.

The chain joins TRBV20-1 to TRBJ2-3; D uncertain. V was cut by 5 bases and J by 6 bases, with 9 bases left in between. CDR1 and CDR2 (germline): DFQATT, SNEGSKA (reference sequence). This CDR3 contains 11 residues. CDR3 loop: CSAVHLDTQYF. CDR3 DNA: TGCAGTGCTGTACACCTTGATACGCAGTATTTT.

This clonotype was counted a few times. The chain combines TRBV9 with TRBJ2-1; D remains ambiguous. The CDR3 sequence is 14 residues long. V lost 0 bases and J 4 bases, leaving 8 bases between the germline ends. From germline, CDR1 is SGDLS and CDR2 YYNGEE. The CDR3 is CASSVVSDYNEQFF. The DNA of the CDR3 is TGTGCCAGCAGCGTAGTTTCGGATTACAATGAGCAGTTCTTC.

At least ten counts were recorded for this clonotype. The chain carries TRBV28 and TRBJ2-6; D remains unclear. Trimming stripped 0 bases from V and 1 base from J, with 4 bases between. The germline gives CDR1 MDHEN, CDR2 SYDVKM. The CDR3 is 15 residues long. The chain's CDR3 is CASSLWGSGANVLTF. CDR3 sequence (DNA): TGTGCCAGCAGTTTATGGGGGTCTGGGGCCAACGTCCTGACTTTC.

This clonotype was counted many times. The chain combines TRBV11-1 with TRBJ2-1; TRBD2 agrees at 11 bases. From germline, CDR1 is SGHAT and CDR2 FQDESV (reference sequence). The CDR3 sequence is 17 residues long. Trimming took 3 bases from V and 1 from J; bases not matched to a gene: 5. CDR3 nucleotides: TGTGCCAGCAGCTTGGGGACTAGCGGTAGTTCCTACAATGAGCAGTTCTTC. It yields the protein CASSLGTSGSSYNEQFF.

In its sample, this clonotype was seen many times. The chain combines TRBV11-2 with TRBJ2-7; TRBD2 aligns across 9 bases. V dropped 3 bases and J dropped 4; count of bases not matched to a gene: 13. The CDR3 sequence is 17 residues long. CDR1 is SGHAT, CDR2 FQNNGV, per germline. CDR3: CASSLISGLAGIYEQYF. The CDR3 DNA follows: TGTGCCAGCAGCTTGATCAGCGGTCTAGCGGGAATTTACGAGCAGTACTTC.

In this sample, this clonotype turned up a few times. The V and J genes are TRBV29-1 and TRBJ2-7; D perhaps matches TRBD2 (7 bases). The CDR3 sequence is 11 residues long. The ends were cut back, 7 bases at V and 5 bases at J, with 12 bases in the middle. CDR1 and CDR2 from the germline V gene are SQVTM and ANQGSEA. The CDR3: CSAGGGDEQYF. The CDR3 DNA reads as TGCAGCGCTGGGGGGGGCGACGAGCAGTACTTC.

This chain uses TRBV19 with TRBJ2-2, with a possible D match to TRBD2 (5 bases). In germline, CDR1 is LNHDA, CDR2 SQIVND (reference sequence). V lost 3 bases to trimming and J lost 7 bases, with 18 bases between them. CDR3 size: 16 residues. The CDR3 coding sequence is TGTGCCAGTAGTATCGCCGGCCAACCTCGGGGCGGGGAGCTGTTTTTT. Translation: CASSIAGQPRGGELFF.

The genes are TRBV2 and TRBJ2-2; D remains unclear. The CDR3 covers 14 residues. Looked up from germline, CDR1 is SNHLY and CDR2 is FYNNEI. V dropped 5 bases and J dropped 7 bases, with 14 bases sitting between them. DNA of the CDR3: TGTGCCAGCAGTCTTCGGATTAACGACGGGGAGCTGTTTTTT. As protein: CASSLRINDGELFF.

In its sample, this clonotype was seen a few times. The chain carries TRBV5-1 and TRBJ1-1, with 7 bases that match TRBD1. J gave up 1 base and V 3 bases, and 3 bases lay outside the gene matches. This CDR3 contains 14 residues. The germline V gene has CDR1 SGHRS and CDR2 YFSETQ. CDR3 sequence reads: CASSWGTANTEAFF. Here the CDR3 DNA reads TGCGCCAGCAGCTGGGGGACAGCGAACACTGAAGCTTTCTTT.

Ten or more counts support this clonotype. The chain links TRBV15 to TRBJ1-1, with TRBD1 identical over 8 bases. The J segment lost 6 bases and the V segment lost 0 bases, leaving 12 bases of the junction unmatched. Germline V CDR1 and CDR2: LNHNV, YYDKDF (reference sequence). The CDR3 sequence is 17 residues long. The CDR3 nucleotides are TGTGCCACCAGCAGAGATCTGGTTGACAGGGGATCGGCTGAAGCTTTCTTT. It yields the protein CATSRDLVDRGSAEAFF.

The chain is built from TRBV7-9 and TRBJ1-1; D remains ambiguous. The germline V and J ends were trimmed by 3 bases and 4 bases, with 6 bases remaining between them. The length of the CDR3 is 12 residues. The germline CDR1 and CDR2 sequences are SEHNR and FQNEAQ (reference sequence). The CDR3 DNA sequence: TGTGCCAGCAGCTTTTTTCGCACTGAAGCTTTCTTT. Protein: CASSFFRTEAFF.

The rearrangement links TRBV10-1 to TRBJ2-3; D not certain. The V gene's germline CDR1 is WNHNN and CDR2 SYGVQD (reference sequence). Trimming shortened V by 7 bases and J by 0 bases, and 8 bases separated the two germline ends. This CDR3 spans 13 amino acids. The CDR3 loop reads CASNLVSTDTQYF. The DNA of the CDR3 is TGCGCCAGCAACCTCGTAAGCACAGATACGCAGTATTTT.

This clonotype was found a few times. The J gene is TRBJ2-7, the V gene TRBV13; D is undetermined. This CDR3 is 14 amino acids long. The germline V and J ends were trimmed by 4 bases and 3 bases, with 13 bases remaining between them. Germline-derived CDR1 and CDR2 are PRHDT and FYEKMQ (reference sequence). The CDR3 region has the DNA TGTGCCAGCAGCTCGGACCTATACGGCTACGAGCAGTACTTC. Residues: CASSSDLYGYEQYF.

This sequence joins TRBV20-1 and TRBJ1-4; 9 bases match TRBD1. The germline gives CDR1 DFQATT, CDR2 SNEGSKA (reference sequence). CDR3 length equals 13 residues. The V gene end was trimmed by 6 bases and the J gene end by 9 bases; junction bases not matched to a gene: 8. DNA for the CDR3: TGCAGTGCGACGGGACAGGGTCTGAAAAAACTGTTTTTT. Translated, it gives CSATGQGLKKLFF.